These 8 T cell receptor beta chains were sequenced from one sample in a study of blood T cell repertoires in COVID-19. Here immunoSEQ multiplex PCR was the method, and the copy in TCRdb shows in-frame clones only, minus some. The sample yields under 250,000 clones, 75% to 85% seen once. The sequenced sample was peripheral blood. These receptors were obtained from a woman in her sixties or seventies with COVID-19, enrolled during active disease.

The rearrangement uses TRBV18 and TRBJ1-4, with TRBD1 as a possible D gene (6 bases). Germline V lookup: CDR1 KGHSH, CDR2 LQKENI. V was cut by 1 base and J by 8 bases, with 11 bases left in between. This CDR3 spans 14 amino acids. CDR3 region: CASSPLSGQEKLFF. The CDR3 DNA is TGTGCCAGCTCACCACTCTCCGGACAGGAAAAACTGTTTTTT.

This chain uses TRBV19 with TRBJ2-7; perhaps TRBD2 as D (5 bases). V lost 9 bases and J lost 2, with 20 bases in between. This CDR3 spans 15 amino acids. The V gene's germline CDR1 is LNHDA and CDR2 SQIVND (reference sequence). The CDR3 protein is CARDFPGTFPYEQYF. The CDR3 nucleotides read TGTGCCAGAGATTTCCCGGGAACCTTCCCCTACGAGCAGTACTTC.

The J gene is TRBJ1-3, the V gene TRBV7-6; the D gene is possibly TRBD1 (5 bases). CDR3 length: 15 residues. Germline V gene data show CDR1 as SGHVS and CDR2 as FNYEAQ. Trimming cost V 3 bases and J 0 bases, with 9 bases left between them. CDR3 sequence: CASSLRGYSGNTIYF. In nucleotides, the CDR3 is TGTGCCAGCAGCTTGCGGGGCTACTCTGGAAACACCATATATTTT.

The chain employs TRBV4-1 and TRBJ1-3; 7 bases are a match to TRBD1. The V gene end was trimmed by 4 bases and the J gene end by 1 base; junction bases not matched to a gene: 4. The germline CDR1 and CDR2 sequences are MGHRA and YSYEKL. The CDR3 is 15 residues long. The CDR3 sequence: CASSLDRASGNTIYF. The CDR3 DNA reads TGCGCCAGCAGCCTCGACAGGGCGTCTGGAAACACCATATATTTT.

This clone showed up just once. V and J are TRBV3-1 (or the pseudogene TRBV3-2) and TRBJ2-7; TRBD2 aligns across 12 bases. The trim removed 5 bases at V and 2 bases at J, leaving 4 bases unmatched. The CDR3 sequence is 15 residues long. Germline lookup yields CDR1 LGHDT and CDR2 YNNKEL (reference sequence). CDR3 amino acids: CASSRGLAGPYEQYF. CDR3 coding DNA: TGTGCCAGCAGCAGAGGACTAGCGGGGCCCTACGAGCAGTACTTC.

The genes are TRBV19 and TRBJ2-1; 9 bases map to TRBD2. V was clipped by 7 bases and J by 1 base; unmatched bases: 14. The germline V gene has CDR1 LNHDA and CDR2 SQIVND (reference sequence). This CDR3 spans 18 amino acids. The CDR3 nucleotides are TGTGCCAGTACCTTTAAACGAAGGCTAGCGGGATCCTACAATGAGCAGTTCTTC. Translated: CASTFKRRLAGSYNEQFF.

V usage is TRBV29-1 and J usage is TRBJ1-5; weak D call: TRBD1 (5 bases). The CDR3 is made up of 16 amino acids. The germline V and J ends were trimmed by 6 bases and 2 bases, with 20 bases remaining between them. Looked up from germline, CDR1 is SQVTM and CDR2 is ANQGSEA. CDR3 nucleotides: TGCAGCGTCGCCTCCGGGGGAGGGGCCGGCAATCAGCCCCAGCATTTT. Amino acids: CSVASGGGAGNQPQHF.

This clone has only one observation. The CDR3 protein is CASSFAGGGRNQPQHF. In DNA form, the CDR3 reads TGTGCCAGCAGTTTTGCAGGGGGAGGCCGCAATCAGCCCCAGCATTTT. V gene TRBV28 combines with J gene TRBJ1-5; 7 bases line up with TRBD1. The length of the CDR3 is 16 residues. Germline V gives CDR1 MDHEN, CDR2 SYDVKM. J gave up 2 bases and V 3 bases, and 7 bases lay outside the gene matches.